The 24 T cell receptor beta chains presented below share a single source sample, sequenced in a study of shared clonotypes between healthy human individuals. Repertoires were generated with immunoSEQ multiplex PCR, while TCRdb's copy carries only in-frame clones and drops some. The sample holds 550,000 to 850,000 clones; around 72% are singletons and the top ten take approximately 1.6%. The sample comprised memory CD4+ T cells sorted from blood. Stated subset: CD45RA-negative fraction. These receptors were collected from a woman aged 25 to 39 in good health.

The gene calls are TRBV18 and TRBJ2-7; possible D gene TRBD2, 5 bases. The length of the CDR3 is 15 residues. Trimming removed 3 bases at V and 2 bases at J, with 14 bases between. CDR1 is KGHSH and CDR2 is LQKENI in the germline V gene. This CDR3 reads CASSPSLTGTYEQYF. The CDR3 DNA reads TGTGCCAGCTCACCCTCCCTAACGGGAACCTACGAGCAGTACTTC. Filled out from reference TRBV18 and TRBJ2-7, the complete variable domain reads NAGVMQNPRHLVRRRGQEARLRCSPMKGHSHVYWYRQLPEEGLKFMVYLQKENIIDESGMPKERFSAEFPKEGPSILRIQQVVRGDSAAYFCASSPSLTGTYEQYFGPGTRLTVT.

The chain combines TRBV28 with TRBJ2-4; D not resolved. V lost 5 bases and J 6 bases, leaving 5 bases between the germline ends. Looked up from germline, CDR1 is MDHEN and CDR2 is SYDVKM. There are 11 residues in the CDR3. CDR3 sequence reads: CASSLRNIQYF. CDR3 nucleotides: TGTGCCAGCAGTCTGAGAAACATTCAGTACTTC.

V gene TRBV19 combines with J gene TRBJ1-5, with D uncertain. The CDR3 extends over 17 amino acids. Trimming pared 0 bases from V and 0 bases from J, leaving 12 bases between. Germline lookup yields CDR1 LNHDA and CDR2 SQIVND (reference sequence). CDR3 protein: CASSIDSIGYSNQPQHF. The CDR3 DNA reads TGTGCCAGTAGTATAGATTCTATCGGTTATAGCAATCAGCCCCAGCATTTT. Drawing the rest from reference TRBV19 and TRBJ1-5, the complete variable domain is DGGITQSPKYLFRKEGQNVTLSCEQNLNHDAMYWYRQDPGQGLRLIYYSQIVNDFQKGDIAEGYSVSREKKESFPLTVTSAQKNPTAFYLCASSIDSIGYSNQPQHFGDGTRLSIL.

The gene calls are TRBV5-1 and TRBJ2-5; perhaps TRBD2 as D (5 bases). Between the trimmed V and J ends, which lost 0 bases and 4 bases, there was a span of 13 bases. Germline V gene sequence: CDR1 SGHRS, CDR2 YFSETQ. The CDR3 runs to 15 residues. CDR3 coding DNA: TGCGCCAGCAGCTTGGAGCGGAGACAAATAGAGACCCAGTACTTC. This gives the protein CASSLERRQIETQYF.

This rearrangement joins TRBV28 to TRBJ1-2; 11 positions agree with TRBD1. Germline-derived CDR1 and CDR2 are MDHEN and SYDVKM. The trim removed 2 bases at V and 6 bases at J, leaving 14 bases unmatched. The CDR3 is 18 amino acids. The CDR3 loop reads CASSLIEFGQGAHDGYTF. The CDR3 DNA sequence: TGTGCCAGCAGTTTAATAGAGTTTGGACAGGGGGCCCACGATGGCTACACCTTC.

This chain connects TRBV7-9 to TRBJ2-7; 8 nucleotides line up with TRBD1. Looked up from germline, CDR1 is SEHNR and CDR2 is FQNEAQ (reference sequence). The CDR3 spans 15 residues. Trimming cost V 6 bases and J 2 bases; bases outside gene matches: 9. In DNA form, the CDR3 reads TGTGCCAGCAGTTCGACCGGGGACAGGCCCTACGAGCAGTACTTC. It is translated as CASSSTGDRPYEQYF.

The V call is TRBV9, the J call TRBJ2-5; D may match TRBD1 or TRBD2 (5 bases each). V dropped 4 bases and J dropped 1 base, with 17 bases sitting between them. This CDR3 region has 16 residues. Germline V CDR1 and CDR2: SGDLS, YYNGEE. The CDR3 nucleotides are TGTGCCAGCAGCTCCTCAGGGAGCCAGCTCCAAGAGACCCAGTACTTC. It specifies CASSSSGSQLQETQYF.

Notes on this clone: The same CDR3 arises from other DNA sequences in this sample as well. The rearrangement links TRBV5-1 to TRBJ2-2, with D perhaps matching TRBD2 (6 bases). V gave up 0 bases and J gave up 1 base, with 7 bases separating them. Germline V gene lookup returns CDR1 SGHRS and CDR2 YFSETQ. This CDR3 has 15 amino acids. CDR3 sequence reads: CASSLAGGNTGELFF. The CDR3 nucleotides are TGCGCCAGCAGCTTGGCCGGGGGGAACACCGGGGAGCTGTTTTTT.

The J gene is TRBJ2-2, the V gene TRBV11-2; maybe TRBD1 (5 bases). Germline V gene data show CDR1 as SGHAT and CDR2 as FQNNGV. V shed 3 bases and J shed 7 bases, with 9 bases lying between them. The CDR3 loop spans 13 amino acids. CDR3 sequence (DNA): TGTGCCAGCAGCTTTAACAGGAACGGGGAGCTGTTTTTT. Translating gives CASSFNRNGELFF.

This chain links TRBV28 with TRBJ2-6; D gene ambiguous. V was trimmed by 4 bases and J by 4 bases, leaving 8 bases between them. The CDR3 is 14 residues long. Germline V gene sequence: CDR1 MDHEN, CDR2 SYDVKM. The CDR3 region is CASSSNIGANVLTF. CDR3 nucleotide sequence: TGTGCCAGCAGTTCAAATATAGGGGCCAACGTCCTGACTTTC.

The rearrangement uses TRBV6-5 and TRBJ2-5, with D tentatively TRBD1 or TRBD2 (7 bases each). V was pared by 2 bases and J by 5 bases, with 12 bases between. From germline, CDR1 is MNHEY and CDR2 SVGAGI. CDR3 size: 14 residues. Here the CDR3 reads CASSYGQGGETQYF. The CDR3 nucleotides read TGTGCCAGCAGTTACGGCCAGGGGGGGGAGACCCAGTACTTC.

This CDR3 reads CASSPGTDSNQPQHF. CDR3 nucleotide sequence: TGTGCCAGCAGCCCCGGGACGGATAGCAATCAGCCCCAGCATTTT. The chain employs TRBV2 and TRBJ1-5; weak D call: TRBD1 (5 bases). The CDR3 sequence is 15 residues long. V was shortened by 6 bases and J by 0 bases, with 12 bases between the two germline ends. Germline assignment: CDR1 SNHLY and CDR2 FYNNEI.

In its sample, this clone was seen a few times. The chain carries TRBV6-1 and TRBJ2-3; 7 positions match TRBD2. In germline, CDR1 is MNHNS, CDR2 SASEGT. This CDR3 has 14 residues. The V gene end was trimmed by 4 bases and the J gene end by 2 bases; junction bases not matched to a gene: 3. The CDR3 nucleotides read TGTGCCAGCAGTGGTAGCGGGTTCACAGATACGCAGTATTTT. Its translation: CASSGSGFTDTQYF.

J is TRBJ1-2 and V is TRBV2, with 8 nucleotides matching TRBD1. The germline V gene has CDR1 SNHLY and CDR2 FYNNEI. After removal of 8 bases from V and 4 bases from J, the junction contained 9 bases not matched to a gene. The CDR3 is 14 amino acids. CDR3 amino acids: CASLPRQGSYGYTF. The CDR3 region has the DNA TGTGCCAGCCTCCCGCGACAGGGGTCCTATGGCTACACCTTC.

The CDR3 bases are TGTGCCAGCAGCTTAAACAGGGACTATGGCTACACCTTC. Its protein is CASSLNRDYGYTF. The gene calls are TRBV7-8 and TRBJ1-2, with TRBD1 as a possible D gene (6 bases). The V gene lost 2 bases and the J gene lost 3 bases, with 7 bases spanning the gap. The length of the CDR3 is 13 residues. Germline V gene sequence: CDR1 SGHVS, CDR2 FQNEAQ. Variable domain in full (rest from reference TRBV7-8 and TRBJ1-2): GAGVSQSPRYKVAKRGQDVALRCDPISGHVSLFWYQQALGQGPEFLTYFQNEAQLDKSGLPSDRFFAERPEGSVSTLKIQRTQQEDSAVYLCASSLNRDYGYTFGSGTRLTVV.

The rearrangement uses TRBV27 and TRBJ2-5, with TRBD2 as a possible D gene (6 bases). The closer fit of TRBJ2-7 to the DNA end suggests the J call may be wrong. The germline CDR1 and CDR2 sequences are MNHEY and SMNVEV (reference sequence). The CDR3 sequence is 16 residues long. CDR3 protein: CASSPQRYGSSYEQYF. The DNA of the CDR3 is TGTGCCAGCAGTCCCCAAAGGTACGGGAGCTCCTACGAGCAGTACTTC.

This clone has more than one count but fewer than ten. The V and J genes are TRBV9 and TRBJ1-1, with D unresolved. CDR1 SGDLS and CDR2 YYNGEE come from the germline V gene. V was shortened by 0 bases and J by 6 bases, with 9 bases between the two germline ends. The CDR3 sequence is 13 residues long. The CDR3 DNA is TGTGCCAGCAGCGTAGACGGAGGGTCTGAAGCTTTCTTT. Translated, it gives CASSVDGGSEAFF.

This clone appeared a single time. The chain uses TRBV7-2 and TRBJ2-3; either TRBD1 or TRBD2 may supply D (5 bases each). V lost 5 bases, J lost 3 bases, and 27 bases lay in between. The CDR3 consists of 19 residues. Germline V gene sequence: CDR1 SGHTA, CDR2 FQGNSA. In DNA, the CDR3 is TGTGCCAGCAGCCCCGGGGCTTGGTTCGCTCAAACCGGGACAGATACGCAGTATTTT. Residues: CASSPGAWFAQTGTDTQYF.

This clone was recorded a few times. CDR3 sequence (DNA): TGCAGCGTCGCCGGGCCAGGTAGCACAGATACGCAGTATTTT. It yields the protein CSVAGPGSTDTQYF. This chain uses TRBV29-1 with TRBJ2-3; D not certain. This CDR3 is 14 amino acids long. Germline V gene sequence: CDR1 SQVTM, CDR2 ANQGSEA. V lost 6 bases, J lost 0 bases, and 13 bases lay in between.

V and J are TRBV6-7 and TRBJ1-1, with a weak D call TRBD1 (6 bases). TRBV6-7 is reported as an ORF; its role is uncertain. V shed 6 bases and J shed 11 bases, with 16 bases lying between them. This CDR3 is 12 amino acids long. The chain's CDR3 is CASSPRGPLAFF. In DNA form, the CDR3 reads TGTGCCAGCAGCCCCAGGGGACCACTCGCTTTCTTT.

The chain recombines TRBV19 with TRBJ1-5; D is ambiguous. The CDR3 has 14 amino acids. CDR1 LNHDA and CDR2 SQIVND come from the germline V gene (reference sequence). The V and J ends lost 4 bases and 7 bases respectively, with 14 bases between them. The CDR3 spells CASSKPRGSQPQHF. The CDR3 nucleotides are TGTGCCAGTAGTAAGCCTCGGGGTTCGCAGCCCCAGCATTTT.

The rearrangement joins TRBV28 to TRBJ1-2; a possible D gene is TRBD1 (5 bases). CDR3 length equals 15 residues. Germline CDR1 MDHEN, CDR2 SYDVKM. Between the trimmed V and J ends, which lost 3 bases and 0 bases, there was a span of 11 bases. CDR3 in amino acids: CASSFTGEANYGYTF. The CDR3 DNA reads as TGTGCCAGCAGTTTTACAGGCGAAGCTAACTATGGCTACACCTTC.

The CDR3 loop reads CASSLGQESQPQHF. The CDR3 DNA sequence: TGTGCCAGCAGCCTGGGACAGGAAAGCCAGCCCCAGCATTTT. The V call is TRBV28, the J call TRBJ1-5; 8 nucleotides align to TRBD1. Germline CDR1 MDHEN, CDR2 SYDVKM. CDR3 length: 14 residues. The ends lost 6 bases at V and 7 bases at J; junction bases unmatched: 8.

The chain uses TRBV7-9 and TRBJ2-3; 7 positions agree with TRBD1. The V and J ends lost 4 bases and 0 bases, in that order; junction bases with no gene match: 13. Germline lookup yields CDR1 SEHNR and CDR2 FQNEAQ (reference sequence). This CDR3 comprises 18 residues. CDR3: CASSSGLGTGQSTDTQYF. The CDR3 nucleotides read TGTGCCAGCAGCTCCGGCCTGGGGACGGGACAGAGCACAGATACGCAGTATTTT.